The 6 T cell receptor beta chains below were found in one sample sequenced in a study of T-cell memory formation after mild COVID-19. TCRdb redid the calling of the 5' RACE reads with MiXCR, one entry per CDR3 protein. This sample carries under 300,000 distinct CDR3 sequences, 8% to 10% of them seen once, and the ten largest clones take around a fifth. The sequenced sample was PBMCs or a T cell subset sorted from them (not recorded which). The receptors were sampled from a man in his late teens or twenties who had mild COVID-19 (a few samples of this study predate the infection). Cell type and time point are not known.

This clonotype was seen many times. The chain employs TRBV3-1 and TRBJ1-4, with TRBD1 as a possible D gene (5 bases). The CDR3 has 16 amino acids. The V end was cut by 4 bases, the J end by 0 bases, with 12 bases between. Per germline, CDR1 LGHDT and CDR2 YNNKEL (reference sequence). The CDR3 nucleotides are TGTGCCAGCAGCCGATGGGACGAGGCAACTAATGAAAAACTGTTTTTT. Residues: CASSRWDEATNEKLFF.

This clonotype was seen ten or more times. The gene calls are TRBV5-5 and TRBJ2-2, with D maybe TRBD1 (6 bases). Trimming took off 1 base at V and 3 bases at J, with 7 bases between the two ends. The CDR3 runs to 14 residues. Germline CDR1 SGHKS, CDR2 YYEKEE (reference sequence). CDR3 residues: CASSLYRDTGELFF. CDR3 sequence (DNA): TGTGCCAGCAGCTTGTACAGGGACACCGGGGAGCTGTTTTTT.

This clonotype was seen a few times. The CDR3 sequence: CSVTYTDTQYF. CDR3 coding DNA: TGCAGTGTTACCTACACAGATACGCAGTATTTT. The gene calls are TRBV20-1 and TRBJ2-3, with no clear D. Trimming left V 7 bases short and J 2 bases short, with 7 bases between. The CDR3 loop spans 11 amino acids. CDR1 is DFQATT, CDR2 SNEGSKA, per germline (reference sequence).

This clonotype was seen only a few times. V is TRBV15 and J is TRBJ1-4; weak D call: TRBD1 (5 bases). The CDR3 sequence is 17 residues long. The V and J ends lost 1 base and 4 bases respectively, with 16 bases between them. Germline loops: CDR1 LNHNV, CDR2 YYDKDF (reference sequence). DNA for the CDR3: TGTGCCACCAGCAGAGGTCTACTGGGGCTGGTTAATGAAAAACTGTTTTTT. This sequence encodes CATSRGLLGLVNEKLFF. The full variable domain, with the rest looked up from reference TRBV15 and TRBJ1-4, is DAMVIQNPRYQVTQFGKPVTLSCSQTLNHNVMYWYQQKSSQAPKLLFHYYDKDFNNEADTPDNFQSRRPNTSFCFLDIRSPGLGDTAMYLCATSRGLLGLVNEKLFFGSGTQLSVL.

V gene TRBV2 combines with J gene TRBJ1-1, with 7 bases that match TRBD1. The germline V gene has CDR1 SNHLY and CDR2 FYNNEI. J gave up 4 bases and V 6 bases, and 11 bases lay outside the gene matches. CDR3 size: 15 residues. CDR3 DNA sequence: TGTGCCAGCAGCCGGGACAGAGGGTTTGGCACTGAAGCTTTCTTT. Translated: CASSRDRGFGTEAFF.

This clonotype showed up many times. The chain couples TRBV7-9 to TRBJ1-4, with 7 positions matching TRBD1. The germline gives CDR1 SEHNR, CDR2 FQNEAQ (reference sequence). This CDR3 has 16 amino acids. The ends lost 4 bases at V and 7 bases at J; junction bases unmatched: 12. This chain's CDR3 is CASSSDRGGVSEKLFF. The CDR3 DNA reads TGTGCCAGCAGCTCAGACCGAGGGGGCGTGAGTGAAAAACTGTTTTTT. Complete variable domain (other parts from reference TRBV7-9 and TRBJ1-4): DTGVSQNPRHKITKRGQNVTFRCDPISEHNRLYWYRQTLGQGPEFLTYFQNEAQLEKSRLLSDRFSAERPKGSFSTLEIQRTEQGDSAMYLCASSSDRGGVSEKLFFGSGTQLSVL.